One sample yielded the 19 T cell receptor beta chains listed below, sequenced in a study of CD8+ T cells in alopecia areata. Following extraction, RNA underwent reverse transcription to cDNA, which served as the sequencing template. Only in-frame clones appear in the TCRdb table, and some are missing; sequencing was by immunoSEQ multiplex PCR. The data show about 150,000 clones, about 60% seen once. Sequencing was performed on CD4+ T cells sorted from blood, taken at week 0. The receptors come from a human donor with alopecia areata.

The CDR3, as DNA: TGCGCCAGCAGCCAGGAGGGTGTGGGACAGGGGTACACTGAAGCTTTCTTT. It codes for CASSQEGVGQGYTEAFF. The gene calls are TRBV4-1 and TRBJ1-1; 10 positions match TRBD1. This CDR3 spans 17 amino acids. V gave up 3 bases and J gave up 3 bases; unmatched junction bases: 10. Germline V gene sequence: CDR1 MGHRA, CDR2 YSYEKL.

V is TRBV29-1 and J is TRBJ2-4, with a tentative D call TRBD2 (5 bases). The germline V gene encodes CDR1 SQVTM and CDR2 ANQGSEA. The CDR3 is 13 amino acids. Trimming removed 5 bases from V and 5 bases from J, with 13 bases in between. CDR3 DNA: TGCAGCGTTACTGAAGTCGGGGAAAACATTCAGTACTTC. This gives the protein CSVTEVGENIQYF.

With respect to this clone: This CDR3 is also generated by other DNA sequences in the sample. This chain connects TRBV29-1 to TRBJ1-1; D call uncertain. Germline CDR1 is SQVTM and CDR2 is ANQGSEA. V lost 3 bases and J lost 0, with 5 bases in between. This CDR3 has 12 residues. CDR3 in amino acids: CSVELLNTEAFF. For the CDR3, the DNA is TGCAGCGTTGAGTTGTTGAACACTGAAGCTTTCTTT.

The genes are TRBV7-8 and TRBJ2-5; D tentatively fits TRBD1 or TRBD2 (5 bases each). The CDR3 consists of 14 residues. The germline gives CDR1 SGHVS, CDR2 FQNEAQ. V gave up 5 bases and J gave up 0 bases, with 10 bases separating them. The CDR3 protein is CASSRGRYQETQYF. CDR3 in DNA: TGTGCCAGCAGCCGGGGACGATACCAAGAGACCCAGTACTTC.

This chain uses TRBV7-9 with TRBJ1-2; the D is unclear. Germline V gene sequence: CDR1 SEHNR, CDR2 FQNEAQ (reference sequence). Trimming took off 0 bases at V and 2 bases at J, with 4 bases between the two ends. This CDR3 contains 13 residues. This CDR3 is CASSLAGNYGYTF. The DNA of the CDR3 is TGTGCCAGCAGCTTAGCTGGAAACTATGGCTACACCTTC.

The rearrangement uses TRBV5-1 and TRBJ1-1; TRBD1 might be the D (6 bases). Germline V CDR1 and CDR2: SGHRS, YFSETQ. V lost 4 bases to trimming and J lost 9 bases, with 16 bases between them. The CDR3 has 13 residues. CDR3 coding DNA: TGCGCCAGCAGCCAACGGCCAGGGGATCAAGCTTTCTTT. Translating it yields CASSQRPGDQAFF.

The chain uses TRBV11-2 and TRBJ1-2; D gene unclear. The CDR3 spans 12 residues. V dropped 1 base and J dropped 3 bases, with 3 bases sitting between them. Germline loops: CDR1 SGHAT, CDR2 FQNNGV. The CDR3 region is CASSLGDYGYTF. CDR3 bases: TGTGCCAGCAGCTTAGGGGACTATGGCTACACCTTC.

This clone was found a few times. The V and J genes are TRBV18 and TRBJ2-7, with D tentatively TRBD1 (5 bases). With 6 bases removed from V and 3 bases from J, the gap between germline ends came to 12 bases. Germline V lookup: CDR1 KGHSH, CDR2 LQKENI. This CDR3 is 13 amino acids long. CDR3 bases: TGTGCCAGCTCTCACTCCAGGGACTACGAGCAGTACTTC. This codes for CASSHSRDYEQYF.

The CDR3 region is CASSQPGRGGNEQFF. CDR3 nucleotides: TGCGCCAGCAGCCAACCCGGACGGGGGGGGAATGAGCAGTTCTTC. J is TRBJ2-1 and V is TRBV4-1, with TRBD2 matching 8 bases. Germline CDR1 is MGHRA and CDR2 is YSYEKL. Losses at the gene ends were 2 bases for V and 7 bases for J; bases not matched to a gene: 7. This CDR3 is 15 amino acids long.

Here the CDR3 DNA reads TGCGCCAGCAGCCAAGTTTTCCGGGAGACCCAGTACTTC. As protein: CASSQVFRETQYF. V is TRBV4-3 and J is TRBJ2-5, with D unclear. The V gene lost 1 base and the J gene lost 5 bases, with 8 bases spanning the gap. This CDR3 is 13 amino acids long. The germline V gene encodes CDR1 LGHNA and CDR2 YSLEER.

V gene TRBV2 combines with J gene TRBJ2-3; D unclear. Trimming left V 3 bases short and J 5 bases short, with 3 bases between. The CDR3 is 11 residues long. Germline V lookup: CDR1 SNHLY, CDR2 FYNNEI. CDR3 loop: CASSDRDTQYF. CDR3 nucleotide sequence: TGTGCCAGCAGTGACAGAGATACGCAGTATTTT.

V and J are TRBV2 and TRBJ2-1, with D tentatively TRBD2 (5 bases). The CDR3 loop spans 12 amino acids. Germline CDR1 is SNHLY and CDR2 is FYNNEI. V lost 5 bases, J lost 4 bases, and 6 bases lay in between. CDR3 in amino acids: CASSRDYNEQFF. CDR3 coding DNA: TGTGCCAGCAGTCGGGATTACAATGAGCAGTTCTTC.

The V call is TRBV4-3, the J call TRBJ2-1, with 9 nucleotides matching TRBD2. After removal of 0 bases from V and 1 base from J, the junction contained 10 bases not matched to a gene. CDR3 size: 19 residues. The germline CDR1 and CDR2 sequences are LGHNA and YSLEER. The DNA of the CDR3 is TGCGCCAGCAGCCAAGAAAGAGCGGGGGGAAGTCGATCCTACAATGAGCAGTTCTTC. Amino acid sequence: CASSQERAGGSRSYNEQFF.

The V gene is TRBV4-1, the J gene TRBJ1-2; possible D gene TRBD1, 5 bases. CDR3 length: 15 residues. The ends were cut back, 1 base at V and 0 bases at J, with 9 bases in the middle. Germline assignment: CDR1 MGHRA and CDR2 YSYEKL. This chain's CDR3 is CASSQGTGANYGYTF. The CDR3 nucleotides read TGCGCCAGCAGCCAAGGTACAGGAGCTAACTATGGCTACACCTTC.

This chain links TRBV19 with TRBJ1-2; 8 bases match TRBD1. Germline V gene data show CDR1 as LNHDA and CDR2 as SQIVND (reference sequence). This CDR3 contains 11 residues. The J segment lost 5 bases and the V segment lost 9 bases, leaving 2 bases of the junction unmatched. Here the CDR3 reads CASGQGYGYTF. The CDR3 DNA sequence: TGTGCCAGCGGACAGGGTTATGGCTACACCTTC.

The chain combines TRBV9 with TRBJ1-2; D may be TRBD1 (6 bases). The germline CDR1 and CDR2 sequences are SGDLS and YYNGEE. Trimming pared 0 bases from V and 8 bases from J, leaving 14 bases between. This CDR3 has 14 amino acids. The CDR3 region has the DNA TGTGCCAGCAGCGTAGGGGGACATCAGCAGGGCTACACCTTC. As protein: CASSVGGHQQGYTF.

CDR3 residues: CASSGQGGLGTDTQYF. The CDR3 coding sequence is TGTGCCAGCAGCGGCCAGGGGGGGCTTGGCACAGATACGCAGTATTTT. The gene calls are TRBV7-2 and TRBJ2-3; D possibly matches TRBD1 or TRBD2 (7 bases each). CDR3 size: 16 residues. Germline V gene lookup returns CDR1 SGHTA and CDR2 FQGNSA. V was shortened by 5 bases and J by 1 base, with 16 bases between the two germline ends.

This chain joins TRBV4-1 and TRBJ1-1; 10 nucleotides agree with TRBD1. Germline assignment: CDR1 MGHRA and CDR2 YSYEKL. The CDR3 length is 14 residues. Trimming at V came to 4 bases and at J to 5 bases, leaving 4 bases not matched to a gene. CDR3 nucleotides: TGCGCCAGCAGCCGAGACAGGGGGCTTACTGAAGCTTTCTTT. Its protein product is CASSRDRGLTEAFF.

The V call is TRBV30, the J call TRBJ2-3; possible D gene TRBD2, 5 bases. V lost 0 bases and J 4 bases, leaving 11 bases between the germline ends. The length of the CDR3 is 14 residues. Germline CDR1 and CDR2: GTSNPN and SVGIG (reference sequence). As DNA, the CDR3 is TGTGCCTGGAGTGTACTAGTGGACGCAGATACGCAGTATTTT. This translates into CAWSVLVDADTQYF.